Listed here are 32 T cell receptor beta chains from one sample, sequenced in a study of Ad26.COV2.S vaccination and SARS-CoV-2 variants. Clones were sequenced by immunoSEQ multiplex PCR, and TCRdb holds only the in-frame ones, with some missing. Among roughly 680,000 clones listed, approximately 88% were seen once. The treatment denotes: around 19 received Ad26.COV2.S at low or high dose, single or two shots; roughly five received placebo; per-sample allocation not given. All samples were drawn on day 63, counting from the first vaccine or placebo injection. The sample was peripheral blood, taken in a trial of Ad26.COV2.S vaccine versus placebo. The receptor source for this set is a person between 18 and 65 years old who received the Ad26.COV2.S COVID-19 vaccine or a placebo.

This chain links TRBV7-6 with TRBJ2-1, with 9 nucleotides matching TRBD1. Trimming cost V 5 bases and J 2 bases; bases outside gene matches: 4. There are 15 residues in the CDR3. From germline, CDR1 is SGHVS and CDR2 FNYEAQ. As DNA, the CDR3 is TGTGCCAGCAGCCTCGGGACAGGGACCTACAATGAGCAGTTCTTC. Translating it yields CASSLGTGTYNEQFF.

This rearrangement joins TRBV27 to TRBJ1-6, with no clear D. The CDR3 has 15 residues. The V and J ends lost 2 bases and 12 bases respectively, with 17 bases between them. The germline gives CDR1 MNHEY, CDR2 SMNVEV (reference sequence). The CDR3 DNA sequence: TGTGCCAGCAGTTTACGGTCGGACCAGCGTTTACCCCTCCACTTT. Translating gives CASSLRSDQRLPLHF.

This clone showed up just once. The chain is built from TRBV9 and TRBJ2-7, with 9 bases identical to TRBD1. The CDR3 has 15 residues. The junction had 7 bases not matched to a gene; V was cut back by 3 bases and J by 3 bases. The germline V gene has CDR1 SGDLS and CDR2 YYNGEE. CDR3 DNA sequence: TGTGCCAGCAGCGCCACAGGGGGCGAGGGCTACGAGCAGTACTTC. This codes for CASSATGGEGYEQYF.

The chain is built from TRBV20-1 and TRBJ2-2; 7 bases are shared with TRBD2. Germline V lookup: CDR1 DFQATT, CDR2 SNEGSKA (reference sequence). V shed 5 bases, J shed 5 bases, and the junction held 8 bases outside the gene matches. This CDR3 has 14 residues. CDR3 protein: CSAGGLGGTGELFF. In DNA, the CDR3 is TGCAGTGCTGGTGGACTAGGTGGTACCGGGGAGCTGTTTTTT.

The rearrangement joins TRBV5-6 to TRBJ2-7, with D possibly TRBD1 on 5 matching bases. This CDR3 spans 13 amino acids. In germline, CDR1 is SGHDT, CDR2 YYEEEE. V lost 4 bases, J lost 2 bases, and 10 bases lay in between. The CDR3 sequence: CASSLDTPYEQYF. CDR3 coding DNA: TGTGCCAGCAGCCTGGACACACCCTACGAGCAGTACTTC.

The chain couples TRBV10-1 to TRBJ2-7, with 7 bases that match TRBD1. Germline CDR1 and CDR2: WNHNN and SYGVQD (reference sequence). J gave up 5 bases and V 3 bases, and 4 bases lay outside the gene matches. The CDR3 runs to 13 residues. DNA of the CDR3: TGCGCCAGCAGTGAAGGGACAGCACACGAGCAGTACTTC. Its translation: CASSEGTAHEQYF.

The rearrangement uses TRBV19 and TRBJ2-5; 11 bases are shared with TRBD2. CDR3 length equals 15 residues. Trimming removed 3 bases from V and 5 bases from J; junction bases left unmatched: 5. Germline V CDR1 and CDR2: LNHDA, SQIVND (reference sequence). This CDR3 is CASSILAGGRETQYF. The CDR3 nucleotides are TGTGCCAGTAGTATCCTAGCGGGAGGACGGGAGACCCAGTACTTC.

V and J are TRBV18 and TRBJ2-7; no clear D. The germline CDR1 and CDR2 sequences are KGHSH and LQKENI. V dropped 2 bases and J dropped 0 bases, with 14 bases sitting between them. The CDR3 covers 16 residues. The CDR3 nucleotides are TGTGCCAGCTCACCAAAAGTCGTTTCAACCTCCTACGAGCAGTACTTC. This codes for CASSPKVVSTSYEQYF.

The V and J genes are TRBV7-8 and TRBJ2-7, with D unresolved. CDR3 length equals 18 residues. CDR1 is SGHVS and CDR2 is FQNEAQ in the germline V gene. With 0 bases removed from V and 5 bases from J, the gap between germline ends came to 23 bases. CDR3 sequence (DNA): TGTGCCAGCAGCTTAGCAGTTAGCCCGGTCCCAGATCCCCACGAGCAGTACTTC. It translates to CASSLAVSPVPDPHEQYF.

V gene TRBV11-3 combines with J gene TRBJ2-3; 10 bases fit TRBD2. Losses at the gene ends were 4 bases for V and 2 bases for J; bases not matched to a gene: 3. CDR1 SGHNT and CDR2 YENEEA come from the germline V gene. CDR3 length: 15 amino acids. CDR3 DNA: TGTGCCAGCAGCTCAGGACTAGCGGTCACAGATACGCAGTATTTT. It is translated as CASSSGLAVTDTQYF.

V usage is TRBV2 and J usage is TRBJ1-3; weak D call: TRBD1 (6 bases). The CDR3 runs to 16 residues. Looked up from germline, CDR1 is SNHLY and CDR2 is FYNNEI. V was clipped by 6 bases and J by 4 bases, with 19 bases between them. The DNA for the CDR3 is TGTGCCAGCAGCCCTCGGGGGGCAGATTCCGGAAACACCATATATTTT. It encodes CASSPRGADSGNTIYF.

V usage is TRBV6-5 and J usage is TRBJ2-7, with 11 bases that match TRBD1. Germline V gene sequence: CDR1 MNHEY, CDR2 SVGAGI. Trimming removed 4 bases from V and 3 bases from J; junction bases left unmatched: 5. There are 15 residues in the CDR3. The CDR3 sequence: CASSSSGTGGYEQYF. The CDR3 region has the DNA TGTGCCAGCAGTTCCTCCGGGACAGGGGGCTACGAGCAGTACTTC.

The chain has TRBV10-3 and TRBJ2-7; 7 positions agree with TRBD1. This CDR3 region has 14 residues. From germline, CDR1 is ENHRY and CDR2 SYGVKD. The trim removed 2 bases at V and 3 bases at J, leaving 4 bases unmatched. In nucleotides, the CDR3 is TGTGCCATCAGTGAGCCGGGACAGAGCTACGAGCAGTACTTC. It encodes CAISEPGQSYEQYF.

The rearrangement links TRBV19 to TRBJ1-5; D is possibly TRBD1 (6 bases). V lost 6 bases to trimming and J lost 1 base, with 13 bases between them. In germline, CDR1 is LNHDA, CDR2 SQIVND (reference sequence). The length of the CDR3 is 15 residues. CDR3 sequence: CASRDQGRSNQPQHF. The CDR3 DNA reads as TGTGCCAGTAGGGACCAGGGGAGGAGCAATCAGCCCCAGCATTTT.

V gene TRBV11-3 combines with J gene TRBJ2-5, with TRBD1 matching 10 bases. The CDR3 runs to 16 residues. J was trimmed by 5 bases and V by 2 bases; bases with no gene match: 8. The germline CDR1 and CDR2 sequences are SGHNT and YENEEA. The CDR3 DNA reads TGTGCCAGCAGCTTAACCGGGACAGGGGTATCCGAGACCCAGTACTTC. Its protein product is CASSLTGTGVSETQYF. Complete variable domain (other parts from reference TRBV11-3 and TRBJ2-5): EAGVVQSPRYKIIEKKQPVAFWCNPISGHNTLYWYLQNLGQGPELLIRYENEEAVDDSQLPKDRFSAERLKGVDSTLKIQPAELGDSAVYLCASSLTGTGVSETQYFGPGTRLLVL.

The chain uses TRBV24-1 and TRBJ2-6, with a tentative D call TRBD1 (6 bases). The CDR3 spans 15 residues. The V end lost 6 bases, the J end lost 2 bases, and 10 bases lay between the germline ends. Germline loops: CDR1 KGHDR, CDR2 SFDVKD. CDR3 DNA: TGTGCCACCAGTCCTACAGGGCCTGGGGCCAACGTCCTGACTTTC. This gives the protein CATSPTGPGANVLTF.

The chain combines TRBV3-1 (or the pseudogene TRBV3-2) with TRBJ1-2; D may be TRBD1 (5 bases). The germline V gene has CDR1 LGHDT and CDR2 YNNKEL (reference sequence). There are 14 residues in the CDR3. Trimming took off 2 bases at V and 4 bases at J, with 11 bases between the two ends. The CDR3: CASSQSPGIYGYTF. In nucleotides, the CDR3 is TGTGCCAGCAGCCAATCTCCAGGGATCTATGGCTACACCTTC.

V is TRBV3-1 (or the pseudogene TRBV3-2) and J is TRBJ1-5, with D tentatively TRBD1 (6 bases). V shed 1 base and J shed 5 bases, with 9 bases lying between them. The germline V gene encodes CDR1 LGHDT and CDR2 YNNKEL (reference sequence). CDR3 length: 14 residues. This chain's CDR3 is CASSQGSGDQPQHF. The DNA of the CDR3 is TGTGCCAGCAGCCAAGGATCAGGGGATCAGCCCCAGCATTTT.

The J gene is TRBJ2-5, the V gene TRBV7-6; weak D call: TRBD1 (5 bases). Trimming removed 5 bases at V and 4 bases at J, with 26 bases between. CDR1 SGHVS and CDR2 FNYEAQ come from the germline V gene. The CDR3 contains 18 residues. CDR3 in amino acids: CASSPLQAAQGWLETQYF. CDR3 coding DNA: TGTGCCAGCAGCCCTCTCCAGGCGGCCCAGGGCTGGCTAGAGACCCAGTACTTC.

The V and J genes are TRBV30 and TRBJ1-4, with 8 bases fitting TRBD1. The CDR3 extends over 14 amino acids. Trimming took 3 bases from V and 7 from J; bases not matched to a gene: 7. CDR1 is GTSNPN, CDR2 SVGIG, per germline (reference sequence). The CDR3 is CAWSGAGGGEKLFF. The CDR3 DNA reads as TGTGCCTGGAGCGGCGCAGGGGGCGGTGAAAAACTGTTTTTT.

The rearrangement links TRBV5-6 to TRBJ2-2, with D tentatively TRBD2 (7 bases). CDR1 is SGHDT, CDR2 YYEEEE, per germline. The CDR3 loop spans 18 amino acids. V lost 5 bases to trimming and J lost 5 bases, with 25 bases between them. The CDR3 bases are TGTGCCAGCAGGAACAGGGAGGGGAACTTAGGAAGGACCGGGGAGCTGTTTTTT. The encoded protein is CASRNREGNLGRTGELFF. Based on the CDR3 plus reference TRBV5-6 and TRBJ2-2, the full variable domain is DAGVTQSPTHLIKTRGQQVTLRCSPKSGHDTVSWYQQALGQGPQFIFQYYEEEERQRGNFPDRFSGHQFPNYSSELNVNALLLGDSALYLCASRNREGNLGRTGELFFGEGSRLTVL.

This chain uses TRBV5-1 with TRBJ1-4; D gene ambiguous. CDR3 length: 16 residues. Germline CDR1 SGHRS, CDR2 YFSETQ. The V end lost 0 bases, the J end lost 3 bases, and 12 bases lay between the germline ends. CDR3 nucleotides: TGCGCCAGCAGCTTGGGGACCCTGAATCCTAATGAAAAACTGTTTTTT. This gives the protein CASSLGTLNPNEKLFF.

This chain joins TRBV7-2 and TRBJ1-2; D not certain. CDR3 size: 14 residues. The V end was cut by 0 bases, the J end by 8 bases, with 13 bases between. In germline, CDR1 is SGHTA, CDR2 FQGNSA. CDR3 nucleotides: TGTGCCAGCAGCTTAGCGGCACAAATCGGAGGCTACACCTTC. Its protein is CASSLAAQIGGYTF.

The chain uses TRBV5-4 and TRBJ2-1, with 8 bases aligning to TRBD1. The CDR3 is 15 residues long. Trimming removed 4 bases from V and 1 base from J; junction bases left unmatched: 4. Germline CDR1 reads SGHNT; CDR2 reads YYREEE (reference sequence). The CDR3 DNA sequence: TGTGCCAGCAGCAGGGGACAGGATTCCTACAATGAGCAGTTCTTC. Translating gives CASSRGQDSYNEQFF.

CDR3 loop: CASSSMISGRIYEQYF. The CDR3 nucleotides read TGTGCCAGCAGCTCAATGATTAGCGGGAGAATCTACGAGCAGTACTTC. V and J are TRBV5-4 and TRBJ2-7, with TRBD2 matching 9 bases. The V and J ends lost 3 bases and 3 bases, in that order; junction bases with no gene match: 10. The CDR3 extends over 16 amino acids. Germline V gene data show CDR1 as SGHNT and CDR2 as YYREEE (reference sequence).

CDR3 DNA: TGCAGCGTCAAGGCCCCTGATACTGGGGCCAACGTCCTGACTTTC. It specifies CSVKAPDTGANVLTF. This chain uses TRBV29-1 with TRBJ2-6; D uncertain. Trimming cost V 6 bases and J 2 bases, with 14 bases left between them. Germline V CDR1 and CDR2: SQVTM, ANQGSEA. The CDR3 is 15 residues long.

The gene calls are TRBV5-1 and TRBJ1-2, with TRBD1 identical over 8 bases. Losses at the gene ends were 5 bases for V and 6 bases for J; bases not matched to a gene: 0. This CDR3 region has 11 residues. CDR1 and CDR2 (germline): SGHRS, YFSETQ. CDR3 loop: CASRDRDGYTF. In DNA, the CDR3 is TGCGCCAGCAGGGACAGGGATGGCTACACCTTC.

This clone was detected only once. CDR3 in DNA: TGTGCCAGTAGTATAGCGACGAATTACGAGCAGTACTTC. It specifies CASSIATNYEQYF. This chain uses TRBV19 with TRBJ2-7; D call uncertain. V was pared by 1 base and J by 4 bases, with 8 bases between. This CDR3 region has 13 residues. CDR1 is LNHDA, CDR2 SQIVND, per germline (reference sequence).

The chain links TRBV12-3 or TRBV12-4 to TRBJ1-5; D is unresolved. This CDR3 has 13 amino acids. With 5 bases removed from V and 1 base from J, the gap between germline ends came to 6 bases. CDR3 amino acids: CASSPVSNQPQHF. The CDR3 region has the DNA TGTGCCAGCAGTCCAGTAAGCAATCAGCCCCAGCATTTT.

This clone was counted a few times. The chain recombines TRBV10-3 with TRBJ1-2; TRBD1 matches at 9 bases. V lost 10 bases, J lost 7 bases, and 4 bases stayed unmatched. Germline loops: CDR1 ENHRY, CDR2 SYGVKD. The CDR3 sequence is 11 residues long. The chain's CDR3 is CATRTGVGYTF. The CDR3 DNA is TGTGCCACCAGGACAGGGGTTGGCTACACCTTC.

J is TRBJ2-7 and V is TRBV11-2; 15 nucleotides align to TRBD2. V trimming: 4 bases; J trimming: 4 bases; junction bases outside the gene matches: 8. Germline lookup yields CDR1 SGHAT and CDR2 FQNNGV. The CDR3 consists of 17 residues. CDR3 nucleotides: TGTGCCAGCAGCTCGGGACTAGCGGGAGGCCGGTTATACGAGCAGTACTTC. Translated, it gives CASSSGLAGGRLYEQYF.

Only one count was recorded for this clone. The chain is built from TRBV30 and TRBJ1-6; no reliable D call. Germline loops: CDR1 GTSNPN, CDR2 SVGIG (reference sequence). The ends were cut back, 4 bases at V and 7 bases at J, with 11 bases in the middle. The CDR3 extends over 13 amino acids. The CDR3 DNA is TGTGCCTGGACCCGAGCCCCGAATTCACCCCTCCACTTT. Protein product: CAWTRAPNSPLHF. The complete variable domain, with remaining parts taken from reference TRBV30 and TRBJ1-6, reads SQTIHQWPATLVQPVGSPLSLECTVEGTSNPNLYWYRQAAGRGLQLLFYSVGIGQISSEVPQNLSASRPQDRQFILSSKKLLLSDSGFYLCAWTRAPNSPLHFGNGTRLTVT.